The rows below give T cell receptor beta chains drawn from one sample of a study of shared clonotypes between healthy human individuals. The protocol was immunoSEQ multiplex PCR, while the TCRdb copy is restricted to in-frame clones and leaves out a portion. Altogether over 850,000 clones are present, around three quarters being singletons, with the ten largest covering more than 0.55%. Sequenced sample: memory CD4+ T cells from PBMCs. Source of these receptors: a man younger than 30 in good health. Some clones in this sample may be carry-over from other donors' samples. The CDR3 runs from the conserved cysteine through the conserved F or W. A D gene is named only where the DNA matches it firmly. Size is stated for part of the rows, as once, few or many counts, or as a class when the clone is expanded.

J: TRBJ1-2; length: 12; V: TRBV15; size: many; D: -; CDR3: CATSATVGGYTF; DNA: TGTGCCACCAGCGCGACGGTTGGAGGCTACACCTTC
J: TRBJ2-5; length: 14; V: TRBV11-2; size: -; D: -; CDR3: CASSLQPSQETQYF; DNA: TGTGCCAGCAGCTTACAGCCCAGCCAAGAGACCCAGTACTTC
J: TRBJ2-2; length: 16; V: TRBV28; size: -; D: TRBD2; CDR3: CASSLSNGAGTGELFF; DNA: TGTGCCAGCAGTTTATCGAATGGAGCGGGGACCGGGGAGCTGTTTTTT
J: TRBJ2-1; length: 18; V: TRBV7-3; size: -; D: TRBD2; CDR3: CASSLQGRSAGGRGEQFF; DNA: TGTGCCAGCAGCTTGCAGGGTAGGTCAGCGGGAGGCAGGGGTGAGCAGTTCTTC
J: TRBJ2-2; length: 18; V: TRBV19; size: few; D: -; CDR3: CASSILGTGTLNTGELFF; DNA: TGTGCCAGTAGTATATTGGGCACGGGGACCCTCAACACCGGGGAGCTGTTTTTT
J: TRBJ2-6; length: 14; V: TRBV5-1; size: -; D: -; CDR3: CASSNRAGANVLTF; DNA: TGCGCCAGCAGTAACAGGGCTGGGGCCAACGTCCTGACTTTC
J: TRBJ2-1; length: 14; V: TRBV11-2; size: -; D: -; CDR3: CASSQVDRVSEQFF; DNA: TGTGCCAGCAGCCAAGTGGACCGTGTGAGTGAGCAGTTCTTC
J: TRBJ1-1; length: 15; V: TRBV10-3; size: -; D: TRBD1; CDR3: CAISVGGTANTEAFF; DNA: TGTGCCATCAGTGTGGGAGGGACAGCGAACACTGAAGCTTTCTTT
J: TRBJ2-1; length: 12; V: TRBV11-3; size: few; D: TRBD2; CDR3: CASSRTSAEQFF; DNA: TGTGCCAGCAGTAGGACTAGCGCTGAGCAGTTCTTC
J: TRBJ1-6; length: 13; V: TRBV30; size: few; D: -; CDR3: CAGTTRGDSPLHF; DNA: TGTGCCGGAACGACAAGGGGGGATTCACCCCTCCACTTT
J: TRBJ1-2; length: 17; V: TRBV5-1; size: once; D: TRBD1; CDR3: CASSQRPDRPSNYGYTF; DNA: TGCGCCAGCAGCCAGAGGCCGGACAGGCCTTCTAACTATGGCTACACCTTC
J: TRBJ2-1; length: 13; V: TRBV10-3; size: -; D: -; CDR3: CAITGGMEDEQFF; DNA: TGTGCCATCACGGGCGGGATGGAGGATGAGCAGTTCTTC
J: TRBJ2-1; length: 15; V: TRBV27; size: -; D: TRBD2; CDR3: CASSASGLAGVGQFF; DNA: TGTGCCAGCAGTGCGTCGGGACTAGCGGGAGTAGGGCAGTTCTTC
J: TRBJ1-5; length: 15; V: TRBV19; size: few; D: TRBD1; CDR3: CASSIQTGREQPQHF; DNA: TGTGCCAGTAGTATACAGACAGGGCGGGAACAGCCCCAGCATTTT
J: TRBJ2-7; length: 12; V: TRBV28; size: -; D: -; CDR3: CASRGGSYEQYF; DNA: TGTGCCAGCAGGGGTGGATCCTACGAGCAGTACTTC
J: TRBJ2-5; length: 11; V: TRBV20-1; size: -; D: -; CDR3: CSATLRETQYF; DNA: TGCAGTGCTACTCTCCGAGAGACCCAGTACTTC
J: TRBJ2-1; length: 15; V: TRBV25-1; size: -; D: -; CDR3: CASSLGETNYNEQFF; DNA: TGTGCCAGCAGCCTGGGGGAGACCAACTACAATGAGCAGTTCTTC
J: TRBJ2-7; length: 14; V: TRBV7-9; size: once; D: -; CDR3: CASSPTTWVYEQYF; DNA: TGTGCCAGCAGCCCGACAACATGGGTCTACGAGCAGTACTTC
J: TRBJ2-5; length: 14; V: TRBV7-2; size: -; D: -; CDR3: CASSSRQLQETQYF; DNA: TGTGCCAGCAGTTCACGACAGCTACAAGAGACCCAGTACTTC
J: TRBJ1-2; length: 12; V: TRBV28; size: -; D: TRBD1; CDR3: CASIGTGLGYTF; DNA: TGTGCCAGCATTGGGACAGGACTAGGCTACACCTTC
J: TRBJ1-1; length: 15; V: TRBV29-1; size: -; D: -; CDR3: CSASGGWGMNTEAFF; DNA: TGCAGCGCCAGTGGAGGGTGGGGAATGAACACTGAAGCTTTCTTT
J: TRBJ2-2; length: 15; V: TRBV5-4; size: few; D: -; CDR3: CASNSGGIATGELFF; DNA: TGTGCCAGCAACTCAGGGGGGATAGCAACCGGGGAGCTGTTTTTT
J: TRBJ2-2; length: 16; V: TRBV9; size: -; D: -; CDR3: CASSVGEGTNTGELFF; DNA: TGTGCCAGCAGCGTAGGTGAGGGAACTAACACCGGGGAGCTGTTTTTT
J: TRBJ2-7; length: 14; V: TRBV5-1; size: -; D: -; CDR3: CASSAFSGGYEQYF; DNA: TGCGCCAGCAGCGCGTTCTCGGGCGGCTACGAGCAGTACTTC
J: TRBJ2-2; length: 15; V: TRBV30; size: -; D: TRBD2; CDR3: CAWSVPGRATGELFF; DNA: TGTGCCTGGAGTGTACCCGGGAGGGCCACCGGGGAGCTGTTTTTT
J: TRBJ2-1; length: 16; V: TRBV5-1; size: -; D: TRBD1; CDR3: CASSPINGTGIGEQFF; DNA: TGCGCCAGCAGCCCGATAAACGGGACAGGGATTGGTGAGCAGTTCTTC
J: TRBJ2-3; length: 13; V: TRBV4-2; size: -; D: -; CDR3: CASSSYQFDTQYF; DNA: TGTGCCAGCAGCAGCTACCAGTTCGATACGCAGTATTTT
J: TRBJ2-1; length: 14; V: TRBV15; size: once; D: -; CDR3: CATSRGGVNNEQFF; DNA: TGTGCCACCAGCAGAGGCGGGGTCAACAATGAGCAGTTCTTC
J: TRBJ1-4; length: 12; V: TRBV27; size: -; D: -; CDR3: CASRGIVEKLFF; DNA: TGTGCCAGCAGGGGAATAGTCGAAAAACTGTTTTTT
J: TRBJ1-2; length: 14; V: TRBV28; size: -; D: -; CDR3: CASSLKGVIYGYTF; DNA: TGTGCCAGCAGTTTGAAGGGGGTTATCTATGGCTACACCTTC
J: TRBJ2-6; length: 18; V: TRBV7-2; size: -; D: TRBD1; CDR3: CASSPRQGESSGANVLTF; DNA: TGTGCCAGCAGCCCCAGACAGGGCGAAAGCTCTGGGGCCAACGTCCTGACTTTC
J: TRBJ2-7; length: 15; V: TRBV29-1; size: -; D: -; CDR3: CSVTEIGALEGEQYF; DNA: TGCAGCGTAACCGAAATAGGGGCCCTTGAAGGCGAGCAGTACTTC